A single sample gave rise to the 27 T cell receptor beta chains below, sequenced in a study of blood T cells in healthy people across ages. A sample-barcoded 5' primer and a J-beta primer mix were used in a second PCR of about 7 to 12 cycles. TCRdb re-derived calls from the 5' RACE reads in MiXCR, one entry per CDR3 protein. This repertoire shows over 500,000 distinct CDR3 sequences, about a quarter found once; its top ten account for 3% to 4.5%. The same data also contributed to another study, on T cells of mothers and their children.

Source material: blood. The origin of the receptors is a boy aged 2-15 years in good health.

V and J are TRBV20-1 and TRBJ2-7, with 12 nucleotides matching TRBD2. The CDR3 runs 17 residues. Unmatched junction bases numbered 11, after V lost 0 bases and J lost 5 bases. Germline V gene lookup returns CDR1 DFQATT and CDR2 SNEGSKA (reference sequence). The CDR3 DNA sequence: TGCAGTGCTAGAGATTCCCAGCTAGCGGGGGGGCAGGACGAGCAGTACTTC. This translates into CSARDSQLAGGQDEQYF.

The rearrangement links TRBV6-5 to TRBJ1-1, with D possibly TRBD1 on 6 matching bases. Germline CDR1 is MNHEY and CDR2 is SVGAGI. This CDR3 has 13 residues. V was shortened by 6 bases and J by 4 bases, with 12 bases between the two germline ends. The CDR3 DNA follows: TGTGCCAGCAGGCGGCGGGGGGCCACTGAAGCTTTCTTT. Translated, it gives CASRRRGATEAFF.

The V and J genes are TRBV20-1 and TRBJ2-7; D possibly corresponds to TRBD1 (6 bases). V lost 4 bases and J 6 bases, leaving 13 bases between the germline ends. CDR1 is DFQATT and CDR2 is SNEGSKA in the germline V gene (reference sequence). This CDR3 contains 12 residues. The CDR3 is CSAKGQLSEQYF. The CDR3 nucleotides read TGCAGTGCTAAAGGACAGCTTTCCGAGCAGTACTTC.

This clonotype turned up a few times. The chain couples TRBV24-1 to TRBJ2-5; D is ambiguous. Between the trimmed V and J ends, which lost 5 bases and 7 bases, there was a span of 10 bases. CDR1 is KGHDR, CDR2 SFDVKD, per germline. The CDR3 consists of 12 residues. Written as DNA, the CDR3 is TGTGCCACCAGTGCCGCAACGGGGACCCAGTACTTC. This encodes CATSAATGTQYF.

This clonotype came up a few times. The rearrangement joins TRBV6-6 to TRBJ2-3, with 9 positions matching TRBD1. Germline V gene sequence: CDR1 MNHNY, CDR2 SVGAGI (reference sequence). The ends lost 8 bases at V and 2 bases at J; junction bases unmatched: 2. The CDR3 totals 13 residues. The CDR3 sequence is CASGTGSTDTQYF. CDR3 sequence (DNA): TGTGCCAGCGGGACAGGGTCCACAGATACGCAGTATTTT.

The chain is built from TRBV12-3 or TRBV12-4 and TRBJ2-3, with D possibly being TRBD1 (6 bases). The ends were cut back, 9 bases at V and 2 bases at J, with 18 bases in the middle. The CDR3 spans 15 residues. The CDR3 sequence is CASLYRDGHTDTQYF. The CDR3 bases are TGTGCCAGTCTCTACAGGGACGGGCACACAGATACGCAGTATTTT.

This clonotype was detected many times. V usage is TRBV18 and J usage is TRBJ2-5; D is possibly TRBD1 (5 bases). The CDR3 length is 14 residues. Trimming took off 0 bases at V and 4 bases at J, with 9 bases between the two ends. Germline CDR1 KGHSH, CDR2 LQKENI. The CDR3 reads CASSPPSDRETQYF. The CDR3 region has the DNA TGTGCCAGCTCACCACCGTCCGACAGAGAGACCCAGTACTTC.

This chain connects TRBV3-1 to TRBJ1-1; 7 bases are shared with TRBD1. V lost 6 bases to trimming and J lost 7 bases; unmatched junction nucleotides: 8. From germline, CDR1 is LGHDT and CDR2 YNNKEL (reference sequence). CDR3 length equals 13 residues. CDR3 bases: TGTGCCAGCAGTCGGGACAGAGGGATTGAAGCTTTCTTT. This encodes CASSRDRGIEAFF. The full variable domain, rest sourced from reference TRBV3-1 and TRBJ1-1, is DTAVSQTPKYLVTQMGNDKSIKCEQNLGHDTMYWYKQDSKKFLKIMFSYNNKELIINETVPNRFSPKSPDKAHLNLHINSLELGDSAVYFCASSRDRGIEAFFGQGTRLTVV.

The table lists this clonotype with a few counts. CDR3 region: CASSFGTGGGETQYF. CDR3 sequence (DNA): TGTGCCAGCAGCTTCGGGACAGGGGGAGGAGAGACCCAGTACTTC. V is TRBV7-8 and J is TRBJ2-5, with 11 bases matching TRBD1. The junction had 4 bases not matched to a gene; V was cut back by 3 bases and J by 4 bases. The CDR3 sequence is 15 residues long. Germline V CDR1 and CDR2: SGHVS, FQNEAQ.

The chain recombines TRBV6-5 with TRBJ1-4; TRBD1 agrees at 10 bases. Looked up from germline, CDR1 is MNHEY and CDR2 is SVGAGI. The CDR3 runs 15 residues. Trimming cost V 0 bases and J 5 bases; bases outside gene matches: 0. The CDR3 DNA follows: TGTGCCAGCAGTTACTCGGGACAGGGGAATGAAAAACTGTTTTTT. This encodes CASSYSGQGNEKLFF.

This clonotype showed up just a few times. V usage is TRBV25-1 and J usage is TRBJ2-7; D might be TRBD1 or TRBD2, each matching 5 bases. The V gene lost 3 bases and the J gene lost 2 bases, with 11 bases spanning the gap. This CDR3 contains 14 residues. Germline loops: CDR1 MGHDK, CDR2 SYGVNS. CDR3 protein: CASSDRDLAYEQYF. DNA for the CDR3: TGTGCCAGCAGTGACAGGGACCTTGCCTACGAGCAGTACTTC.

This clonotype has only a few counts. The CDR3 DNA reads TGTGCCAGCACACAGGACAGGGGGCTTGGCTACACCTTC. Translation: CASTQDRGLGYTF. V and J are TRBV28 and TRBJ1-2, with 11 bases fitting TRBD1. CDR1 is MDHEN and CDR2 is SYDVKM in the germline V gene. The length of the CDR3 is 13 residues. V shed 7 bases and J 7 bases; nucleotides not matched to a gene: 5.

This clonotype has at least ten counts. J is TRBJ2-3 and V is TRBV18, with 7 bases matching TRBD1. CDR3 size: 16 residues. Germline V gene lookup returns CDR1 KGHSH and CDR2 LQKENI. Germline trimming cut 6 bases from V and 0 bases from J; bases unmatched to any gene: 9. The chain's CDR3 is CASSRGQEISTDTQYF. The CDR3 DNA follows: TGTGCCAGCTCCCGAGGACAGGAGATCAGCACAGATACGCAGTATTTT. Full variable domain (rest looked up from reference TRBV18 and TRBJ2-3): NAGVMQNPRHLVRRRGQEARLRCSPMKGHSHVYWYRQLPEEGLKFMVYLQKENIIDESGMPKERFSAEFPKEGPSILRIQQVVRGDSAAYFCASSRGQEISTDTQYFGPGTRLTVL.

This chain joins TRBV5-1 and TRBJ2-7, with D uncertain. The J call is uncertain, as TRBJ2-1 better fits the DNA end. This CDR3 has 13 amino acids. In germline, CDR1 is SGHRS, CDR2 YFSETQ. The CDR3 region is CASSLSSNNEQFF. CDR3 in DNA: TGCGCCAGCAGCTTGTCCAGCAACAATGAGCAGTTCTTC.

This chain joins TRBV4-1 and TRBJ2-7, with D tentatively TRBD2 (5 bases). This CDR3 spans 14 amino acids. The V end lost 4 bases, the J end lost 3 bases, and 13 bases lay between the germline ends. The germline V gene has CDR1 MGHRA and CDR2 YSYEKL. CDR3: CASSLEEDGYEQYF. DNA of the CDR3: TGCGCCAGCAGCCTGGAGGAGGATGGCTACGAGCAGTACTTC.

This clonotype was counted a few times. The chain carries TRBV29-1 and TRBJ2-7, with D possibly TRBD1 on 6 matching bases. Germline V gene data show CDR1 as SQVTM and CDR2 as ANQGSEA. The CDR3 sequence is 12 residues long. Trimming left V 4 bases short and J 3 bases short, with 10 bases between. This CDR3 reads CSVGEDSYEQYF. The CDR3 coding sequence is TGCAGCGTTGGAGAGGACAGCTACGAGCAGTACTTC.

This clonotype was found a few times. Written as DNA, the CDR3 is TGTGCCAGCAGGCAACGGGACTACTCCTACAATGAGCAGTTCTTC. It is translated as CASRQRDYSYNEQFF. V and J are TRBV12-3 or TRBV12-4 and TRBJ2-1; 7 bases are shared with TRBD2. The CDR3 is 15 residues long. Unmatched junction bases numbered 5, after V lost 6 bases and J lost 0 bases.

This clonotype has a handful of counts. This chain joins TRBV5-1 and TRBJ2-1, with 11 bases fitting TRBD2. There are 15 residues in the CDR3. The V and J ends lost 1 base and 6 bases, in that order; junction bases with no gene match: 3. Germline V gives CDR1 SGHRS, CDR2 YFSETQ. As DNA, the CDR3 is TGCGCCAGCAGCTTGTCTAGCGGGGGGTTCAATGAGCAGTTCTTC. Protein product: CASSLSSGGFNEQFF.

The V and J genes are TRBV3-1 and TRBJ1-1, with unresolved D. The CDR3 runs 18 residues. V lost 5 bases, J lost 0 bases, and 22 bases lay in between. Germline loops: CDR1 LGHDT, CDR2 YNNKEL (reference sequence). The CDR3 DNA follows: TGTGCCAGCAGCTCCAGGCCCGGGGAAATGGTCATGAACACTGAAGCTTTCTTT. Encoded protein: CASSSRPGEMVMNTEAFF.

Points on this clonotype: The junction departs from germline at one end; a sequencing error may be responsible. The rearrangement links TRBV27 to TRBJ2-4; D is undetermined. CDR3 length: 15 amino acids. Germline V gene data show CDR1 as MNHEY and CDR2 as SMNVEV (reference sequence). For the CDR3, the DNA is TGTGCCAGCAGCAGGACGGTCTTAGCCAAAAACATTCAGTGCTTC. This translates into CASSRTVLAKNIQCF.

The J gene is TRBJ1-1, the V gene TRBV18; 9 bases map to TRBD1. After removal of 3 bases from V and 7 bases from J, the junction contained 9 bases not matched to a gene. The CDR3 covers 15 residues. Germline V CDR1 and CDR2: KGHSH, LQKENI. The CDR3: CASSPVDRGGGEAFF. The CDR3 bases are TGTGCCAGCTCACCGGTGGACAGGGGAGGAGGTGAAGCTTTCTTT.

Comments on this clonotype: The conserved closing phenylalanine or tryptophan is absent in this CDR3, likely reflecting a read error. The gene calls are TRBV30 and TRBJ2-4, with a weak D call TRBD1 (5 bases). The V gene's germline CDR1 is GTSNPN and CDR2 SVGIG (reference sequence). The CDR3 is made up of 14 amino acids. Trimming cost V 5 bases and J 6 bases, with 17 bases left between them. Here the CDR3 DNA reads TGTGCCTGGGCAGGGTCCATGAATGGAAACATTCAGTACCTC. Translated: CAWAGSMNGNIQYL.

The V gene is TRBV18, the J gene TRBJ2-5, with 9 bases matching TRBD2. The CDR3 covers 15 residues. The J segment lost 5 bases and the V segment lost 6 bases, leaving 10 bases of the junction unmatched. Germline lookup yields CDR1 KGHSH and CDR2 LQKENI. CDR3 in amino acids: CASSNFGTSLETQYF. CDR3 nucleotide sequence: TGTGCCAGCTCGAACTTTGGGACTAGCTTGGAGACCCAGTACTTC.

The CDR3 nucleotides are TGTGCCAGCTATGGAGGGGTCGAGCAGTACTTC. Its protein is CASYGGVEQYF. This sequence joins TRBV2 and TRBJ2-7; D is possibly TRBD2 (6 bases). V dropped 8 bases and J dropped 6 bases, with 11 bases sitting between them. The length of the CDR3 is 11 residues. From germline, CDR1 is SNHLY and CDR2 FYNNEI.

V gene TRBV27 combines with J gene TRBJ1-2; D ambiguous. V gave up 8 bases and J gave up 3 bases, with 10 bases separating them. CDR1 and CDR2 (germline): MNHEY, SMNVEV (reference sequence). CDR3 length equals 12 residues. CDR3: CASRQEDYGYTF. CDR3 bases: TGTGCCAGCCGTCAGGAAGACTATGGCTACACCTTC.

This chain uses TRBV10-3 with TRBJ1-1; 7 nucleotides align to TRBD1. The J segment lost 0 bases and the V segment lost 6 bases, leaving 10 bases of the junction unmatched. The CDR3 is 16 amino acids. Germline V lookup: CDR1 ENHRY, CDR2 SYGVKD. CDR3 bases: TGTGCCATCAGCTCCGACAGGGCCTACATGAACACTGAAGCTTTCTTT. This codes for CAISSDRAYMNTEAFF.

This clonotype was found a few times. This chain joins TRBV7-9 and TRBJ2-5; possibly TRBD1 for D (6 bases). The DNA matches TRBJ2-7 better at its end, which makes the J call doubtful. Germline CDR1 SEHNR, CDR2 FQNEAQ (reference sequence). The CDR3 consists of 14 residues. The CDR3 region has the DNA TGTGCCAGCATGGGGACAAAAACTGCCTACGAGCAGTACTTC. This encodes CASMGTKTAYEQYF.